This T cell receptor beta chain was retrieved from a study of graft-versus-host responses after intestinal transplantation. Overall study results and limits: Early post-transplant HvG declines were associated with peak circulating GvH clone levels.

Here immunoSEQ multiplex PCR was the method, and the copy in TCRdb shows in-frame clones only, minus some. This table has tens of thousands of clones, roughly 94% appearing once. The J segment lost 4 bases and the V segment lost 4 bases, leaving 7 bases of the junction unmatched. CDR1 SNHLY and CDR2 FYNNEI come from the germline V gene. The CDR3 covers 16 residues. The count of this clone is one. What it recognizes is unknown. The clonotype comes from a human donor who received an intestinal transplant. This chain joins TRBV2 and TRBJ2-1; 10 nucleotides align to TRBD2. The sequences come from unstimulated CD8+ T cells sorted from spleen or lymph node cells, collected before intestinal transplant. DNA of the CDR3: TGTGCCAGCAGTGGAATAGCGGGGGGCCTTTACAATGAGCAGTTCTTC. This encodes CASSGIAGGLYNEQFF.